This T cell receptor (beta chain) was identified during a study of PD-1 blockade in classical Hodgkin lymphoma (TCRdb year 2020). For the wider study: Nivolumab dosing was 3 mg/kg intravenously every 2 weeks, continuing until either disease progression or unacceptable toxicity. The study used CyTOF and TCR beta sequencing to define a peripheral blood immune signature of response to PD-1 blockade in classical Hodgkin lymphoma. The full study reports these points: The study was restricted to a single clinical trial cohort, and the causes of repertoire differences, possibly disease activity or prior therapy, were left undefined. Baseline diversity similar to that of newly diagnosed patients was observed in trial patients achieving complete response, whereas significantly lower diversity was observed in partial responders and progressors. A significant rise by C4D1 was seen in CD4+ but not CD8+ TCR diversity (p=0.0027 vs p=0.16), with the rise being most apparent in complete responders (p=0.02). Diversity was lower in patients who began nivolumab less than 1 year after ASCT, so these patients were left out of later analyses to avoid confounding by immune reconstitution. Newly diagnosed patients were reported to have lower baseline TCR diversity than healthy donors, and relapsed/refractory patients were reported to have lower baseline TCR diversity still.

This clone is assessed as medium-sized (0.01 to 0.1%). Which antigen it targets is not known. The record has no base qualities; no much larger clone is one base away. In light of the paper, this sample's time point label describes: cycle 4 day 1 (C4D1), after more than five weeks of nivolumab. Every trial patient had relapsed after autologous stem cell transplantation, and cohorts A, B and C differed in prior brentuximab vedotin exposure. The trial cohort was composed of about 54 patients with relapsed/refractory classical Hodgkin lymphoma, for whom complete response, partial response or progressive disease was recorded as best overall response. Single-agent nivolumab was administered to trial patients in the multi-cohort phase II CheckMate 205 trial. An independent review committee assessed best overall response using the 2007 International Working Group response criteria. PBMCs from the trial were collected at three points: immediately before nivolumab initiation (C1D1), and during therapy at cycle 2 day 1 and cycle 4 day 1. Peripheral blood was collected in 8 mL Vacutainer Cell Preparation Tubes, from which PBMCs were isolated by centrifugation and then cryopreserved.

Genomic DNA was extracted with the Qiagen DNeasy kit from unsorted PBMCs and from negatively selected CD4+ and CD8+ fractions. TCR beta CDR3 regions were subjected to amplification by immunoSEQ multiplex PCR with primers that anneal to V and J segments. A synthetic immune receptor repertoire was used to minimize amplification bias, and any remaining bias was removed computationally after sequencing. The paper's processing steps were these. Repertoire diversity was quantified as the Shannon entropy index using custom Python scripts. Unsorted, CD4+ and CD8+ repertoires were examined separately, except in combined analyses, for which CD4+ and CD8+ sequences were merged in silico. A clone was considered expanded if an increase in frequency of at least 2-fold after treatment relative to C1D1 was found, and a pseudocount of 0.5 was applied to clones undetected at baseline. Singleton clones were defined as clones with 0 or 1 copy at C1D1, and non-singleton clones were defined as clones with 2 or more copies. Clones expanded in unsorted samples were assigned a CD4+, CD8+ or unknown annotation through matching of protein sequences in sorted samples from the same patient. Wilcoxon tests on paired samples were used to test diversity changes from C1D1 to C4D1. In TCRdb, the immuneACCESS table is reduced to in-frame sequences with V and J assigned. These tables do not hold every clone; where another copy was compared, an unresolved V gene accounts for under half, and the others remain unexplained. V and J calls and clone size are as listed in that table; D and trimming were resolved from the DNA. In this sample the table shows tens of thousands of clones, 70% to 80% of which occur a single time. About 9.1% of the sample is in the top ten clones.

V sheds 5 bases and J sheds 8 bases, leaving 19 bases between their ends. The germline V gene provides CDR1 SGHDT and CDR2 YYEEEE. Measured from the cysteine to the phenylalanine, the CDR3 is 15 residues long. Only CDR3 DNA is held: 45 bases, read in frame from base 1. The receptor comes from a human donor with classical Hodgkin lymphoma. The V gene is TRBV5-6 and the J gene is TRBJ1-4; no confident D gene assignment can be made. This sample comprised peripheral blood mononuclear cells (PBMCs), obtained before the fourth cycle of nivolumab. The CDR3 region reads CASSSSGTAEEKLFF. The DNA sequence is TGTGCCAGCAGTTCCTCAGGAACCGCAGAGGAAAAACTGTTTTTT.